This TCR beta chain was captured in a study of T cell changes during pregnancy in multiple sclerosis. Generated by immunoSEQ multiplex PCR, the TCRdb table keeps only in-frame clones and is missing some. The table records about 64,000 clones, about 96% of them present only once. After removal of 6 bases from V and 8 bases from J, the junction contained 4 bases not matched to a gene. This CDR3 region has 13 residues. From germline, CDR1 is MGHDK and CDR2 SYGVNS. The source material was CD8+ T cells from peripheral blood mononuclear cells, sampled after pregnancy. This receptor was taken from a female donor with multiple sclerosis, enrolled in a pregnancy study. This chain connects TRBV25-1 to TRBJ2-1; 10 nucleotides line up with TRBD2. This chain's CDR3 is CASRGAGGHEQFF. CDR3 nucleotide sequence: TGTGCCAGCAGGGGAGCGGGAGGGCATGAGCAGTTCTTC.